The rows below give T cell receptor beta chains drawn from one sample of a study of T cells in Graves' hyperthyroidism and ophthalmopathy. TCRdb re-analysed the multiplex PCR reads in MiXCR, keeping a single row per CDR3 protein. The sample has 500,000 to 600,000 distinct CDR3 sequences, under 60% seen once. Material for sequencing was peripheral blood or thyroid tissue (not recorded which). These receptors all stem from a woman younger than 30 with Graves' hyperthyroidism. The CDR3 runs from the conserved cysteine through the conserved F or W. Fields, in order: clone size, D gene, J gene, V gene, CDR3 length, CDR3 protein, CDR3 DNA. A D gene is named only where the DNA matches it firmly. Some rows have no size entry. The others give once, few or many, or a class for an expanded clone.

few	.	TRBJ1-3	TRBV7-8	14	CASSVQGLESTIYF	TGTGCCAGCAGCGTACAGGGACTGGAAAGCACCATATATTTT
once	TRBD1	TRBJ1-2	TRBV19	16	CASTTLSGDRGYGYTF	TGTGCCAGTACTACCCTCAGCGGAGACAGGGGCTATGGCTACACCTTC
.	TRBD2	TRBJ2-7	TRBV10-3	16	CAISESVAGTPYEQYF	TGTGCCATCAGTGAGTCTGTAGCGGGAACACCCTACGAGCAGTACTTC
.	TRBD1	TRBJ2-7	TRBV20-1	16	CSASDREHGNSYEQYF	TGCAGTGCTTCGGACAGGGAACACGGAAACTCCTACGAGCAGTACTTC
many	TRBD1	TRBJ2-5	TRBV20-1	15	CSARARQGGRETQYF	TGCAGTGCTAGAGCGCGACAGGGTGGTAGGGAGACCCAGTACTTC
many	.	TRBJ2-2	TRBV20-1	17	CSAREEGPGWSTGELFF	TGCAGTGCTAGAGAGGAGGGACCGGGATGGAGCACCGGGGAGCTGTTTTTT
many	.	TRBJ1-5	TRBV4-1	15	CASSHGRGADQPQHF	TGCGCCAGCAGCCACGGCAGGGGAGCGGATCAGCCCCAGCATTTT
.	TRBD1	TRBJ2-5	TRBV29-1	15	CSDLLGQGFGETQYF	TGCAGCGACCTACTAGGACAGGGATTTGGGGAGACCCAGTACTTC
.	.	TRBJ2-2	TRBV9	16	CASILPGTPAPGELLF	TGTGCCAGCATCCTCCCCGGGACTCCCGCCCCGGGGGAGCTGCTTTTT
many	TRBD2	TRBJ2-5	TRBV7-2	15	CASSLDLAGVETQYF	TGTGCCAGCAGCTTAGACCTAGCGGGAGTGGAGACCCAGTACTTC
.	.	TRBJ1-4	TRBV7-9	12	CASSVGGDGGFF	TGTGCCAGCAGCGTAGGTGGGGACGGCGGGTTTTTT
.	.	TRBJ2-5	TRBV13	17	CASSLRGAGVLKETQYF	TGTGCCAGCAGCCTAAGGGGGGCGGGAGTTCTAAAAGAGACCCAGTACTTC
many	.	TRBJ1-6	TRBV6-6	14	CASSYSTGDSPLHF	TGTGCCAGCAGTTACTCGACAGGAGATTCACCCCTCCACTTT
many	.	TRBJ2-7	TRBV7-2	13	CASSRWDPNEQYF	TGTGCCAGCAGCCGTTGGGACCCCAACGAGCAGTACTTC
.	TRBD1	TRBJ1-4	TRBV7-8	16	CASSQGGRGANEKLFF	TGTGCCAGCAGCCAGGGGGGGCGCGGGGCTAATGAAAAACTGTTTTTT
once	TRBD2	TRBJ2-3	TRBV5-1	16	CASSSAGLARGDTQYF	TGCGCCAGCAGCTCGGCGGGACTAGCTAGGGGAGATACGCAGTATTTT
many	.	TRBJ1-3	TRBV20-1	14	CSARRGASGNTIYF	TGCAGTGCTAGACGGGGCGCCTCTGGAAACACCATATATTTT
.	.	TRBJ2-5	TRBV5-1	15	CASSRARTVQETQYF	TGCGCCAGCAGCCGGGCCAGGACGGTCCAAGAGACCCAGTACTTC
.	TRBD1	TRBJ2-5	TRBV7-9	14	CATIRTGSRETQYF	TGTGCCACAATCAGGACAGGGTCTCGAGAGACCCAGTACTTC
many	.	TRBJ1-2	TRBV4-2	15	CASSQAQDHYYGYTF	TGTGCCAGCAGCCAAGCGCAGGATCACTACTATGGCTACACCTTC
.	.	TRBJ1-5	TRBV29-1	12	CSGGGVNQPQHF	TGCAGCGGGGGGGGGGTCAATCAGCCCCAGCATTTT
.	TRBD2	TRBJ2-2	TRBV10-3	12	CAIKGTSGRLFF	TGTGCCATCAAAGGGACTAGCGGGAGGCTGTTTTTT
.	TRBD1	TRBJ2-7	TRBV2	12	CARQTGGNEQYF	TGTGCCAGACAAACAGGGGGCAATGAGCAGTACTTC
.	.	TRBJ2-7	TRBV2	10	CASKAGEQYF	TGTGCCAGCAAGGCAGGGGAGCAGTACTTC
.	TRBD2	TRBJ2-1	TRBV20-1	20	CSANPRGSGRGNGAYNEQFF	TGCAGTGCTAACCCCCGGGGTAGCGGGAGAGGAAACGGGGCCTACAATGAGCAGTTCTTC
.	TRBD1	TRBJ1-2	TRBV7-2	17	CASEGGTNTAGGSGYTF	TGTGCCAGCGAGGGAGGGACGAACACAGCAGGGGGCTCTGGCTACACCTTC
.	.	TRBJ1-1	TRBV9	15	CASSATGAGNTEAFF	TGTGCCAGCAGCGCGACCGGGGCGGGGAACACTGAAGCTTTCTTT
many	.	TRBJ2-5	TRBV5-1	13	CASSPSGEETQYF	TGCGCCAGCAGCCCCTCGGGTGAAGAGACCCAGTACTTC
.	.	TRBJ1-3	TRBV9	14	CASSARGAGNTIYF	TGTGCCAGCAGCGCGAGGGGGGCAGGAAACACCATATATTTT
.	TRBD2	TRBJ2-7	TRBV4-1	20	CASSQEKLAGEGKTRYEQYF	TGCGCCAGCAGCCAAGAGAAACTAGCGGGTGAGGGGAAAACACGGTACGAGCAGTACTTC
.	TRBD2	TRBJ2-1	TRBV7-3	15	CASSQLAGGSGEQFF	TGTGCCAGCAGCCAACTAGCGGGAGGGTCGGGGGAGCAGTTCTTC
many	TRBD1	TRBJ2-5	TRBV7-9	13	CASRLTGGETQYF	TGTGCCAGCAGACTCACAGGGGGAGAGACCCAGTACTTC
.	.	TRBJ1-6	TRBV2	12	CASRPGDSPLHF	TGTGCCAGCAGGCCAGGGGATTCACCCCTCCACTTT